This TCR beta chain originates from a study of early T cells in non-severe SARS-CoV-2 infection. The wider study: Whole-blood bulk RNA, unsorted, was sequenced, and chains were unpaired.

Separate cDNA molecules each had unique molecular identifiers attached to them. TCRdb reanalysed the 5' RACE reads using MiXCR and keeps one entry per CDR3 protein. The sample consists of about 71,000 distinct CDR3 sequences, 9.5% to 15% of them appearing once. This clonotype was found many times. Trimming cost V 7 bases and J 1 base, with 4 bases left between them. The CDR3 is 10 residues long. The germline gives CDR1 SQVTM, CDR2 ANQGSEA. This specimen was whole blood, taken at baseline. V and J are TRBV29-1 and TRBJ1-1; D is unclear. The receptor was derived from an adult who was a healthcare worker with PCR-confirmed SARS-CoV-2 infection or an uninfected control (not recorded which). The CDR3 nucleotides read TGCAGCGGACAGAACACTGAAGCTTTCTTT. This codes for CSGQNTEAFF.